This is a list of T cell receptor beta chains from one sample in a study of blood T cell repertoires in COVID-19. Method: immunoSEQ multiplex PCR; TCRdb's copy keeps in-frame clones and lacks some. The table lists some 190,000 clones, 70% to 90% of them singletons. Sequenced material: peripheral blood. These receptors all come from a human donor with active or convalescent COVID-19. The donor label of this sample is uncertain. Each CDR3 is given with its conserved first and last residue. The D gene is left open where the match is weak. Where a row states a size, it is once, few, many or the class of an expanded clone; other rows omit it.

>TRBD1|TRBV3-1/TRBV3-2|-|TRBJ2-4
TGTGCCAGCAGCCTCAGGGGGCAAACCAAAAACATTCAGTACTTC
CASSLRGQTKNIQYF
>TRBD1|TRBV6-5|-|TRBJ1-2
TGTGCCAGCAGTTCCTTCGGACAGGGGGCCGGAGGCTACACCTTC
CASSSFGQGAGGYTF
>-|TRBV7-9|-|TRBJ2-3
TGTGCCAGCAGCTTCCTTCGTCCCACAGATACGCAGTATTTT
CASSFLRPTDTQYF
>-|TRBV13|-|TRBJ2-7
TGTGCCAGCAGCCCGACCCATCGACAGTACGAGCAGTACTTC
CASSPTHRQYEQYF
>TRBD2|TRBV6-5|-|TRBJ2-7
TGTGCCAGCAATCGCCAGGCCAGCGGGAGTAGCGAGCAGTACTTC
CASNRQASGSSEQYF
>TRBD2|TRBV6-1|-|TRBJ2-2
TGTGCCAGCAGTGAGGACGCCGGGACTAGCGGAGCCGGGGAGCTGTTTTTT
CASSEDAGTSGAGELFF
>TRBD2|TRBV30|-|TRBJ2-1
TGTGCCTGGGGCGTGGGACTAGCGGGGAGGGATGAGCAGTTCTTC
CAWGVGLAGRDEQFF
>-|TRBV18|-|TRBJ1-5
TGTGCCAGCTCACCAAGACAGGAACAGCCCCAGCATTTT
CASSPRQEQPQHF
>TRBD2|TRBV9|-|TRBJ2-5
TGTGCCAGCAGCGAAACAGCGGGAGGGCCTTGGGAGACCCAGTACTTC
CASSETAGGPWETQYF
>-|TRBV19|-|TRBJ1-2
TGTGCCAGTAGTAGGGTTGGGGGGACGGCTAACTATGGCTACACCTTC
CASSRVGGTANYGYTF
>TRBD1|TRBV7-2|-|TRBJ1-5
TGTGCCAGCAGCTTTCACCAGGCTGGAGGGGGCCAGCCCCAGCATTTT
CASSFHQAGGGQPQHF
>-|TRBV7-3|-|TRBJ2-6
TGTGCCAGCAGCTTTTCAGGTTCCTCTGGGGCCAACGTCCTGACTTTC
CASSFSGSSGANVLTF
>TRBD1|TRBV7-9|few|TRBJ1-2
TGTGCCAGCAGCCCGGGGGGACAGGGTTCTAACTATGGCTACACCTTC
CASSPGGQGSNYGYTF
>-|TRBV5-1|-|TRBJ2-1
TGCGCCAGCAGCATTGAGGACTGGGATGGGCAGTTCTTC
CASSIEDWDGQFF